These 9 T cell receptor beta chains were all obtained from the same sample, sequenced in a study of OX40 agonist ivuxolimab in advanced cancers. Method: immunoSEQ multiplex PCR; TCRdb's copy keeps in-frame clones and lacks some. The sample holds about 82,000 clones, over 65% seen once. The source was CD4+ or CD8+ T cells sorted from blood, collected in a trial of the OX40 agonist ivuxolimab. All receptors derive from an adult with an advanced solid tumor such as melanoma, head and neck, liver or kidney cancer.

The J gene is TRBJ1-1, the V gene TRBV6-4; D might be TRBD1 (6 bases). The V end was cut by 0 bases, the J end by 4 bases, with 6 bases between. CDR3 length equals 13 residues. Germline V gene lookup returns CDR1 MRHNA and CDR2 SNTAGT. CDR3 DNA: TGTGCCAGCAGTGACTCAGGGGGCACTGAAGCTTTCTTT. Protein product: CASSDSGGTEAFF.

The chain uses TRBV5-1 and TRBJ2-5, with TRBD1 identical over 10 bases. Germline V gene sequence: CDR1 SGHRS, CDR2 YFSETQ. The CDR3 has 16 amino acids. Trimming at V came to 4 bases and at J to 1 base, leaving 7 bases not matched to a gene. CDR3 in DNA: TGCGCCAGCAGCCAGGGACAGGGGACTACCCAAGAGACCCAGTACTTC. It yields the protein CASSQGQGTTQETQYF.

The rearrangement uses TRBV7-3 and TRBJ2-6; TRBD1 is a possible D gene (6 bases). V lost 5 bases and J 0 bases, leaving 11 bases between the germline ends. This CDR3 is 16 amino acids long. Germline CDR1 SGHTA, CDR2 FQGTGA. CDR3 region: CASSARTASGANVLTF. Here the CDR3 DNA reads TGTGCCAGCAGCGCTAGGACAGCCTCTGGGGCCAACGTCCTGACTTTC.

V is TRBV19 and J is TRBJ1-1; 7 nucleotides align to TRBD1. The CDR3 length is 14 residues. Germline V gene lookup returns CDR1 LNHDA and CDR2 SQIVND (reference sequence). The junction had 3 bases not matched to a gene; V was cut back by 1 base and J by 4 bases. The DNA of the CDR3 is TGTGCCAGTAGTATAGCATCAGGGGGCACTGAAGCTTTCTTT. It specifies CASSIASGGTEAFF.

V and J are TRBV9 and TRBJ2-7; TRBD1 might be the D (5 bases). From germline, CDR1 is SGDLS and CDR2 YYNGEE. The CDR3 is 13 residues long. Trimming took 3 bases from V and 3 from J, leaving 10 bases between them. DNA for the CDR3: TGTGCCAGCAGCGCGACGACAGACTACGAGCAGTACTTC. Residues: CASSATTDYEQYF.

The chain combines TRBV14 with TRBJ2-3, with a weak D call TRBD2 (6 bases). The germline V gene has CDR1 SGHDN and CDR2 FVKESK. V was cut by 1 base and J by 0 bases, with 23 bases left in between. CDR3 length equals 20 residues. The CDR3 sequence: CASSQVGFLRGSLSTDTQYF. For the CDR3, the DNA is TGTGCCAGCAGCCAAGTGGGTTTCCTTCGGGGGAGCCTGAGCACAGATACGCAGTATTTT.

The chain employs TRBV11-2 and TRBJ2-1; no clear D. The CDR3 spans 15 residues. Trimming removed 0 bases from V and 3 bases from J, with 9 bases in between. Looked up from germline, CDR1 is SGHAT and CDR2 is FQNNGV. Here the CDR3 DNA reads TGTGCCAGCAGCTTAGACCCTCAGGACTACAATGAGCAGTTCTTC. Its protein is CASSLDPQDYNEQFF.

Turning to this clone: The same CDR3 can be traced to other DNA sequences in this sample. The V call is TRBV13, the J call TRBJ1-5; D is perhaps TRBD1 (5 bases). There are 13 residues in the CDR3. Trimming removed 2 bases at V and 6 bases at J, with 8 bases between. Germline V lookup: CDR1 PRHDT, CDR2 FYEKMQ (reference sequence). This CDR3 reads CASSLQGTQPQHF. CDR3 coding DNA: TGTGCCAGCAGCTTACAGGGAACTCAGCCCCAGCATTTT.

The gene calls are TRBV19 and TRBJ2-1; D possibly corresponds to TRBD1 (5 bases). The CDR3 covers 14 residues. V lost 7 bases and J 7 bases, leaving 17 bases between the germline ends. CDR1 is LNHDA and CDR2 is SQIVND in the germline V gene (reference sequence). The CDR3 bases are TGTGCCAGTACCCCGGGCCCAGGGCAGAATGAGCAGTTCTTC. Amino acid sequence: CASTPGPGQNEQFF. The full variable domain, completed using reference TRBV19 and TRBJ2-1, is DGGITQSPKYLFRKEGQNVTLSCEQNLNHDAMYWYRQDPGQGLRLIYYSQIVNDFQKGDIAEGYSVSREKKESFPLTVTSAQKNPTAFYLCASTPGPGQNEQFFGPGTRLTVL.